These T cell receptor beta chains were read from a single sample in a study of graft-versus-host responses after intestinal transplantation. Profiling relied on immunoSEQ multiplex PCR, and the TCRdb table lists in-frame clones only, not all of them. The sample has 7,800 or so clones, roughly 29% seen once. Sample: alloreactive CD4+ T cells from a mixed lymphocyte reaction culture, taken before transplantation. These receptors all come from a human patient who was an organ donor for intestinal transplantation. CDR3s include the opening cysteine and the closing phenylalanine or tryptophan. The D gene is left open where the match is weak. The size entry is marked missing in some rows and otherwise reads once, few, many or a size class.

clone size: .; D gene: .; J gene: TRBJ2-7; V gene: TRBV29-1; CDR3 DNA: TGCAGCGCCGCGACAACCTCCTACGAGCAGTACTTC; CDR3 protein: CSAATTSYEQYF
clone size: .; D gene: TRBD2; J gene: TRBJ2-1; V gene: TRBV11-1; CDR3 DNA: TGTGCCAGCAGCTCGGCGTACGGCGGGGGGGCCAGCGATGAGCAGTTCTTC; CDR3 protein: CASSSAYGGGASDEQFF
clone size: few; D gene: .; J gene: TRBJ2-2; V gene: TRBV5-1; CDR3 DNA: TGCGCCAGCAGCCCCGGACAGCCTACCGGGGAGCTGTTTTTT; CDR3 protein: CASSPGQPTGELFF
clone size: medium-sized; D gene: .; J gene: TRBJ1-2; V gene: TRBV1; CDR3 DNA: TGCACCAGCAGCCGGCCGGGAGGGGCGGACTATGGCTACACCTTC; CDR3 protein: CTSSRPGGADYGYTF
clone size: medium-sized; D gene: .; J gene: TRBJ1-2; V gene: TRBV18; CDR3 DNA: TGTGCCAGCTCCATGGGGCGGACCTATGGCTACACCTTC; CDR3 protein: CASSMGRTYGYTF
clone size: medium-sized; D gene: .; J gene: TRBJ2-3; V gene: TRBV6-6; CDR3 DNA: TGTGCCAGCAGTTACGGACCGGCGGGTACGCAGTATTTT; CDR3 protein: CASSYGPAGTQYF
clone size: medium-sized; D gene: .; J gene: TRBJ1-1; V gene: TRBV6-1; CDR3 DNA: TGTGCCAGCAGGTCGACAGGCCCCTATAAAAGAGCTTTCTTT; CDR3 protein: CASRSTGPYKRAFF
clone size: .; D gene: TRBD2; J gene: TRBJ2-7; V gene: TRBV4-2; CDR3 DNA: TGTGCCAGCAGCACGCGGGGGTTCACCTACGAGCAGTACTTC; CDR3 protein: CASSTRGFTYEQYF
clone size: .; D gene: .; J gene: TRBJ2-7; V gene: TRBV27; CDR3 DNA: TGTGCCCAGGTGAGCGGTACCTACGAGCAGTACTTC; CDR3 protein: CAQVSGTYEQYF
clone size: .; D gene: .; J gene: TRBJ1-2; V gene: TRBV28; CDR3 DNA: TGTGCCAGCAGTTCGGGTTATGGCTACACCTTC; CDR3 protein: CASSSGYGYTF
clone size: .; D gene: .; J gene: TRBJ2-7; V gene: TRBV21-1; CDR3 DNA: TGTGCCAGCAGCCTCTACGAGCAGTACTTC; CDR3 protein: CASSLYEQYF
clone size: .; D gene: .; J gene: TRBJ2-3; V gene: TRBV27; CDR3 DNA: TGTGCCAGCAGTTTACCGTACACAGATACGCAGTATTTT; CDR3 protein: CASSLPYTDTQYF
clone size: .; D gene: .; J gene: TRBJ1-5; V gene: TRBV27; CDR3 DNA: TGTGCCAGCAGTTTATCAGGAGTCTATCAGCCCCAGCATTTT; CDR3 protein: CASSLSGVYQPQHF
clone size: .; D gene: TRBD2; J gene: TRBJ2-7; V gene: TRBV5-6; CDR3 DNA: TGTGCCAGCAGCCGGCCTAGCGGGGGCCCCTACGAGCAGTACTTC; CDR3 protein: CASSRPSGGPYEQYF
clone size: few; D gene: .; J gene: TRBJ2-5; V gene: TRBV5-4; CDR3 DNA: TGTGCCAGCAGCCGACGGACAGATCAAGAGACCCAGTACTTC; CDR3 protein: CASSRRTDQETQYF
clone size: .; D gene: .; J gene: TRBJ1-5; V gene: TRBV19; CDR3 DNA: TGTGCCAGTAGTATAGCCAGGGCTGGACAGCCCCAGCATTTT; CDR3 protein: CASSIARAGQPQHF
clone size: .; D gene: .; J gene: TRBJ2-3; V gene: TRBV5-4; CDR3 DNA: TGTGCCAGCAGCTTGATCTCGAGCGCAGATACGCAGTATTTT; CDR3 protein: CASSLISSADTQYF
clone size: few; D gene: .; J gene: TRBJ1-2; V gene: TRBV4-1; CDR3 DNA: TGCGCCAGCAGCCAAAGGTGGTGGGGGCAGACTTATTACAACTATGGCTACACCTTC; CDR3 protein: CASSQRWWGQTYYNYGYTF
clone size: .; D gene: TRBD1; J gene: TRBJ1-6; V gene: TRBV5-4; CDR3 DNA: TGTGCCAGCAGCTTGACCCGACAGGGGGTGAGTTCACCCCTCCACTTT; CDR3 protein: CASSLTRQGVSSPLHF
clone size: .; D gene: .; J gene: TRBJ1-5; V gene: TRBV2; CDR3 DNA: TGTGCCAGCAGTGACTCCCCGAACAGGCTCAATCAGCCCCAGCATTTT; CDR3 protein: CASSDSPNRLNQPQHF
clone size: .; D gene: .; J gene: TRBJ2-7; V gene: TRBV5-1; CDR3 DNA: TGCGCCAGCAGCATCTCCGAGCGAGGCGAGCAGTACTTC; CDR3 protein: CASSISERGEQYF
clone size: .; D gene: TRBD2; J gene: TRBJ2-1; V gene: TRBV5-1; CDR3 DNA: TGCGCCAGCAGCCAGGCGGGCGGGGGGGCGAGGAATGAGCAGTTCTTC; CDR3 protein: CASSQAGGGARNEQFF
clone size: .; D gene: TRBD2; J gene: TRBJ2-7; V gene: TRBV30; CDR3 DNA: TGTGCCTGGAGGGGGAGGGCGGGGGCCTACGAGCAGTACTTC; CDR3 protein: CAWRGRAGAYEQYF
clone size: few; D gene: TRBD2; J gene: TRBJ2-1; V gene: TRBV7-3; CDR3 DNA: TGTGCCAGCAGCCCCGTCGGGACGGGAGGGTATGAGCAGTTCTTC; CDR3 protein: CASSPVGTGGYEQFF
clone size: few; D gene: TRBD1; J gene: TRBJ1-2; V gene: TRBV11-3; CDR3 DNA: TGTGCCAGCAGCGCGGACAGGGGGGGCGGCTACACCTTC; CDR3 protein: CASSADRGGGYTF
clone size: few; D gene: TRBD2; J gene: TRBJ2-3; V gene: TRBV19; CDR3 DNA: TGTGCCAGTAGTATAAGAGCGGGAGGAACAGATACGCAGTATTTT; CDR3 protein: CASSIRAGGTDTQYF
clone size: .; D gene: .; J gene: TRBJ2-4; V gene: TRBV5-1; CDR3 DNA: TGCGCCAGCAGCTTGGGTCCCGATAGGGGCCAGTACTTC; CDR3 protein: CASSLGPDRGQYF